This T cell receptor beta chain is from a study of PD-1 blockade in mismatch repair-deficient tumors. Trimming took 5 bases from V and 1 from J; bases not matched to a gene: 5. CDR3 length: 14 amino acids. Looked up from germline, CDR1 is MNHEY and CDR2 is SVGAGI. Using immunoSEQ multiplex PCR, the repertoire was profiled, and TCRdb retains in-frame clones only, with some absent. The table records 90,000 to 130,000 clones, 60% to 85% of them present only once. The chain employs TRBV6-5 and TRBJ2-7, with 7 bases matching TRBD1. Source: peripheral blood, taken roughly 13 months after starting pembrolizumab. This TCR was recovered from an adult with mismatch repair-deficient cancer. The CDR3 spells CASSAPGQSYEQYF. The CDR3, as DNA: TGTGCCAGCAGTGCCCCGGGACAGTCCTACGAGCAGTACTTC.